This T cell receptor beta chain was recovered during a study of TIL therapy for anti-PD-1-resistant metastatic lung cancer. Study in general: Median tumor PD-L1 proportion score was approximately 6.3%.

The CDR3 adds up to 14 amino acids, both ends counted. CDR1 and CDR2 (germline): MNHEY, SVGAGI. Time point noted: pre-treatment sample, taken before nivolumab and TIL therapy. Sequencing used immunoSEQ v3. TCRdb's table, derived via immunoSEQ multiplex PCR, lists solely in-frame clones and lacks some. The sample includes 35,000 or so clones, around 67% of them seen just once. There are a few counts of this clone. The DNA is left out, because the CDR3 cannot be placed on it with certainty; the CDR3 is given as TCRdb lists it. This sequence was found in a person aged 25 to 85 with non-small cell lung cancer. Material: blood, obtained at baseline. This chain links TRBV6-5 with TRBJ1-1; no check of the table's D call, TRBD1, against the DNA was made. CDR3 region: CASSSSSRGTEAFF.